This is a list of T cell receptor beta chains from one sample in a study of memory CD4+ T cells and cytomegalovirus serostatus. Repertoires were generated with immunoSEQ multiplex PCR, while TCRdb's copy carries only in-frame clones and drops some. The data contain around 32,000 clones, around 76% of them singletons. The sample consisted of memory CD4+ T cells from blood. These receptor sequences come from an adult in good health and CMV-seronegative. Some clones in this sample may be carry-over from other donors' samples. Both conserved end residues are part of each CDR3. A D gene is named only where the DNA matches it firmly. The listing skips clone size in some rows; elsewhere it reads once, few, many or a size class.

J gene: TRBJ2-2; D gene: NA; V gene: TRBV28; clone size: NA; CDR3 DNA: TGTGCCAGCGGAGTTAGCGGCCGCCTGGGGACCGGGGAGCTGTTTTTT; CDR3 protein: CASGVSGRLGTGELFF
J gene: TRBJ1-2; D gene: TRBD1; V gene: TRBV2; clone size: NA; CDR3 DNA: TGTGCCAGCAGTGAATGGACAGGGCACGGCTACACCTTC; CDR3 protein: CASSEWTGHGYTF
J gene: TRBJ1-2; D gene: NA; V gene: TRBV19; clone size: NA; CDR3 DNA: TGTGCCAGTAGTTGGGCAGGGGAGGGAGGCTACACCTTC; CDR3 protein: CASSWAGEGGYTF
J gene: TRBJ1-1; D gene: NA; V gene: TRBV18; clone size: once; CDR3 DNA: TGTGCCAGCTCACCACTGGCAGGGGAAACTGAAGCTTTCTTT; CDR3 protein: CASSPLAGETEAFF
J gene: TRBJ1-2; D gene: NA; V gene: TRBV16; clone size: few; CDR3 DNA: TGTGCCAGCAGCCAATCGAGGGGGTCCCATAACCCAAACTATGGCTACACCTTC; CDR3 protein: CASSQSRGSHNPNYGYTF
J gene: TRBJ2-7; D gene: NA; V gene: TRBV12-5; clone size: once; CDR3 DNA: TGTGCTAGTGCTTGGGGGGTGGCCTCCTACGAGCAGTACTTC; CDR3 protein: CASAWGVASYEQYF
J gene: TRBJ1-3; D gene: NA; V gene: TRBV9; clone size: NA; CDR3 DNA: TGTGCCAGCAGCGTAGAGGGGAATTGGGGAAACACCATATATTTT; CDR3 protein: CASSVEGNWGNTIYF
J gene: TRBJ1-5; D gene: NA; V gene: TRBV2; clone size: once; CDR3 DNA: TGTGCCAGCAGTGAAGGGCAGGGTAATCAGCCCCAGCATTTT; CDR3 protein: CASSEGQGNQPQHF
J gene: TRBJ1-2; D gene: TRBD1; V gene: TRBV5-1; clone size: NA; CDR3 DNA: TGCGCCAGCAGCCCAACCGGACAGGGGGCGCGGGGCTACACCTTC; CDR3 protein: CASSPTGQGARGYTF
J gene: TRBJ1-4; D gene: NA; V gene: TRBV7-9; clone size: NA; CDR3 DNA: TGTGCCAGCAGCTTAGCTCTAACCAGGGAAATAATCAATGAAAAACTGTTTTTT; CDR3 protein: CASSLALTREIINEKLFF
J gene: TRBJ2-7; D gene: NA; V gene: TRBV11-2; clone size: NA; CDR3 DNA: TGTGCCAGCAGCTTAGAAGTTAGCCTCTACGAGCAGTACTTC; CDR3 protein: CASSLEVSLYEQYF
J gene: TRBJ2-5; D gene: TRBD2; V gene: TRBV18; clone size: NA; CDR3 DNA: TGTGCCAGCTCACCAGGGAGGGTTGAAGAGACCCAGTACTTC; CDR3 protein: CASSPGRVEETQYF
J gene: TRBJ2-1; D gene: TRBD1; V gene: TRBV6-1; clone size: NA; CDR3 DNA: TGTGCCAGTAAGCCCGGGACAGGTCCCTGGGATGAGCAGTTCTTC; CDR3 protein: CASKPGTGPWDEQFF
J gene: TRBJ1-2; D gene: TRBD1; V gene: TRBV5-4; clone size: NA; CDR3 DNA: TGTGCCAGCAGCGCTGAACAGGGGTACTATGGCTACACCTTC; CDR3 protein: CASSAEQGYYGYTF
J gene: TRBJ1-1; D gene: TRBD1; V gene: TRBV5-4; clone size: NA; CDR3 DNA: TGTGCCAGCAGCGCAGGACAGGGGCGTGAAGCTTTCTTT; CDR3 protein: CASSAGQGREAFF
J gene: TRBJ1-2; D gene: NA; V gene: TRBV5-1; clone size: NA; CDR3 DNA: TGCGCCAGCAGCTCGGGGGCCTATGGCTACACCTTC; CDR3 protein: CASSSGAYGYTF
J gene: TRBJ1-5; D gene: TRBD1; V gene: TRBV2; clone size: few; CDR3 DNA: TGTGCCAGCAGGGAACAGGGGTATAGCAATCAGCCCCAGCATTTT; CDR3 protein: CASREQGYSNQPQHF
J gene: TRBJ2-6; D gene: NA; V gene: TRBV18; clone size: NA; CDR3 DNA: TGTGCCAGCTCACAAAGGTGGACAGACTCTGGGGCCAACGTCCTGACTTTC; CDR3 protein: CASSQRWTDSGANVLTF
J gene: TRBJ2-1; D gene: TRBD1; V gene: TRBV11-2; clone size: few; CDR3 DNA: TGTGCCAGCAGCTTAGGAGGGACAGGCTTCCTCAATGAGCAGTTCTTC; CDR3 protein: CASSLGGTGFLNEQFF
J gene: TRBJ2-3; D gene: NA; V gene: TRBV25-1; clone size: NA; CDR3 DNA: TGTGCCAGCAGTAATACAGATACGCAGTATTTT; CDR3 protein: CASSNTDTQYF
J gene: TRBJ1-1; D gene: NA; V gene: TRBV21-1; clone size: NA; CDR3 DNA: TGTGCCAGCTACCTCTCCACCCCCGGGGACAGGGGGCATGAGGTAGCTTTCTTT; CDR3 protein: CASYLSTPGDRGHEVAFF
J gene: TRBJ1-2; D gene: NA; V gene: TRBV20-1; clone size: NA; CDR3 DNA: TGCAGTGCTAGATCTAACTATGGCTACACCTTC; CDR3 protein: CSARSNYGYTF